The 25 T cell receptor beta chains in this list originate from one sample, sequenced in a study of immune characterization of retroperitoneal liposarcoma (dated by TCRdb to the late 2010s). Libraries were built with PCR. This sample was sequenced with a NextSeq 500. TCRdb trimmed the raw reads at Q25, called clones with MiXCR and kept productive beta chains. Each record represents a unique CDR3 protein, reported with the most common genes and DNA among its rows. This sample has 12,000 or so distinct CDR3 sequences in its table, and around 26% of those were observed once. The ten biggest clones cover about 9.6% of the sample. The sample was tumor tissue. The receptors originated from a female donor with retroperitoneal liposarcoma.

In its sample, this clonotype ranks as medium-sized. The chain carries TRBV7-2 and TRBJ2-2; D remains ambiguous. In germline, CDR1 is SGHTA, CDR2 FQGNSA. Trimming took 1 base from V and 5 from J, leaving 5 bases between them. The CDR3 length is 13 residues. CDR3 sequence (DNA): TGTGCCAGCAGCTTAGGCCGGACCGGGGAGCTGTTTTTT. It codes for CASSLGRTGELFF.

In its sample, this clonotype is large. The J gene is TRBJ2-1, the V gene TRBV6-1; D may match TRBD1 or TRBD2 (5 bases each). Deletions cut 8 bases from V and 7 bases from J, with 9 bases between. Looked up from germline, CDR1 is MNHNS and CDR2 is SASEGT. The CDR3 covers 11 residues. The CDR3 here is CASSWGNEQFF. DNA for the CDR3: TGTGCCAGCTCGTGGGGGAATGAGCAGTTCTTC.

Many counts were recorded for this clonotype. The J gene is TRBJ1-1, the V gene TRBV7-2, with D maybe TRBD1 (5 bases). Trimming left V 5 bases short and J 3 bases short, with 16 bases between. Germline V gene sequence: CDR1 SGHTA, CDR2 FQGNSA. This CDR3 is 15 amino acids long. The CDR3 coding sequence is TGTGCCAGCAGCCTTTACGGAGGGGCTGACACTGAAGCTTTCTTT. Translated: CASSLYGGADTEAFF.

The gene calls are TRBV7-3 and TRBJ1-2, with TRBD1 as a possible D gene (5 bases). This CDR3 is 15 amino acids long. Germline CDR1 is SGHTA and CDR2 is FQGTGA. Trimming shortened V by 0 bases and J by 3 bases, and 11 bases separated the two germline ends. Here the CDR3 reads CASSLTGRRDYGYTF. CDR3 coding DNA: TGTGCCAGCAGCTTAACCGGGCGCAGGGACTATGGCTACACCTTC.

The V gene is TRBV6-1, the J gene TRBJ1-2, with a weak D call TRBD1 (5 bases). V was cut by 8 bases and J by 2 bases, with 12 bases left in between. Germline loops: CDR1 MNHNS, CDR2 SASEGT. The CDR3 covers 13 residues. The CDR3 bases are TGTGCCAGCTCTCCCGGGGCGAACTATGGCTACACCTTC. The encoded protein is CASSPGANYGYTF.

The V call is TRBV25-1, the J call TRBJ2-5, with D hard to call. The germline CDR1 and CDR2 sequences are MGHDK and SYGVNS. The CDR3 sequence is 14 residues long. V was clipped by 3 bases and J by 4 bases, with 12 bases between them. The CDR3 nucleotides read TGTGCCAGCAGTGATGCCAGCCGGGTAGAGACCCAGTACTTC. Translation: CASSDASRVETQYF.

This clonotype is medium-sized by share. This chain connects TRBV27 to TRBJ2-5; TRBD2 matches at 7 bases. V shed 5 bases, J shed 2 bases, and the junction held 11 bases outside the gene matches. CDR3 length: 16 residues. CDR1 is MNHEY and CDR2 is SMNVEV in the germline V gene (reference sequence). Here the CDR3 reads CASSLGYREAQETQYF. Here the CDR3 DNA reads TGTGCCAGCAGTCTCGGATATCGGGAGGCTCAAGAGACCCAGTACTTC.

The chain links TRBV27 to TRBJ1-2; possible D gene TRBD1, 5 bases. Germline lookup yields CDR1 MNHEY and CDR2 SMNVEV (reference sequence). Trimming removed 2 bases at V and 2 bases at J, with 9 bases between. This CDR3 has 14 residues. CDR3 amino acids: CASSLAWGNYGYTF. The CDR3 nucleotides read TGTGCCAGCAGTTTAGCGTGGGGCAACTATGGCTACACCTTC.

The J gene is TRBJ2-5, the V gene TRBV11-3, with D perhaps assigned TRBD1 or TRBD2 (5 bases each). With the DNA end fitting TRBJ2-7 better, the J assignment may be wrong. Germline CDR1 SGHNT, CDR2 YENEEA. The CDR3 is made up of 15 amino acids. The CDR3 DNA sequence: TGTGCCAGCAGCTCCCCCGGGACCCTACAGTACGAGCAGTACTTC. Residues: CASSSPGTLQYEQYF.

This rearrangement joins TRBV7-4 to TRBJ1-2, with 8 positions matching TRBD1. Germline V gene data show CDR1 as SGHVT and CDR2 as SQSDAQ. The CDR3 totals 14 residues. Written as DNA, the CDR3 is TGTGCTCTCATAGAGGACAGGGTGGGCTATGGCTACACCTTC. It is translated as CALIEDRVGYGYTF.

This clonotype is categorized as medium-sized. The chain carries TRBV7-2 and TRBJ2-1; TRBD1 matches at 11 bases. The CDR3 sequence is 15 residues long. The junction had 7 bases not matched to a gene; V was cut back by 6 bases and J by 6 bases. Germline V gives CDR1 SGHTA, CDR2 FQGNSA. Here the CDR3 DNA reads TGTGCCAGCAGTCGGGACAGGGGGTTGTTCAATGAGCAGTTCTTC. Its protein is CASSRDRGLFNEQFF.

This clonotype occurred a few times. The V gene is TRBV11-2, the J gene TRBJ1-1, with D possibly matching TRBD1 (6 bases). The CDR3 sequence is 13 residues long. Germline CDR1 reads SGHAT; CDR2 reads FQNNGV. The V end was cut by 5 bases, the J end by 6 bases, with 13 bases between. The CDR3 region is CASSRKQGAEAFF. CDR3 DNA sequence: TGTGCCAGCAGCAGAAAACAGGGTGCTGAAGCTTTCTTT.

This chain joins TRBV7-8 and TRBJ1-1; D unresolved. The CDR3 sequence is 13 residues long. Germline V gene lookup returns CDR1 SGHVS and CDR2 FQNEAQ. The V gene lost 5 bases and the J gene lost 7 bases, with 14 bases spanning the gap. In nucleotides, the CDR3 is TGTGCCAGCAGCATAACCCGTGGAGGTGAAGCTTTCTTT. This gives the protein CASSITRGGEAFF.

This clonotype was seen only a few times. This chain uses TRBV6-1 with TRBJ2-1, with a possible D match to TRBD1 (7 bases). CDR1 and CDR2 from the germline V gene are MNHNS and SASEGT. Trimming removed 6 bases from V and 9 bases from J, with 15 bases in between. CDR3 length equals 13 residues. The CDR3 region has the DNA TGTGCCAGCAGGGTCAGGGGGGAAGGTGAGCAGTTCTTC. The encoded protein is CASRVRGEGEQFF.

This clonotype was seen more than once but under ten times. The chain links TRBV6-8 to TRBJ1-1; the match to TRBD1 covers 7 bases. The germline CDR1 and CDR2 sequences are MNHGY and SAAAGT. The CDR3 sequence is 15 residues long. After removal of 8 bases from V and 2 bases from J, the junction contained 11 bases not matched to a gene. Here the CDR3 reads CASHPGTVANTEAFF. The CDR3 DNA follows: TGTGCCAGCCATCCCGGGACAGTGGCTAACACTGAAGCTTTCTTT.

The J gene is TRBJ1-5, the V gene TRBV12-3 or TRBV12-4; D perhaps matches TRBD1 (5 bases). V lost 5 bases and J 7 bases, leaving 12 bases between the germline ends. The CDR3 sequence is 13 residues long. The CDR3 bases are TGTGCCAGCAGTACGACAGTGGGGCAGCCCCAGCATTTT. Residues: CASSTTVGQPQHF.

This clonotype has ten or more counts. V gene TRBV6-1 combines with J gene TRBJ2-6; D not certain. The CDR3 has 12 amino acids. CDR1 and CDR2 (germline): MNHNS, SASEGT. V dropped 6 bases and J dropped 3 bases, with 3 bases sitting between them. The CDR3 nucleotides read TGTGCCAGCAGGGGTGGGGCCAACGTCCTGACTTTC. It translates to CASRGGANVLTF.

The chain uses TRBV7-2 and TRBJ2-3; perhaps TRBD1 as D (6 bases). The J call could be wrong; TRBJ2-4 is a better fit for the DNA end. The CDR3 runs 15 residues. Germline-derived CDR1 and CDR2 are SGHTA and FQGNSA. CDR3 sequence (DNA): TGTGCCAGCAGCTTGGTTACAGGGACCAAAAACATTCAGTACTTC. Protein product: CASSLVTGTKNIQYF.

This clonotype is termed medium-sized. The chain combines TRBV12-3 or TRBV12-4 with TRBJ2-3; TRBD1 agrees at 7 bases. The ends lost 3 bases at V and 4 bases at J; junction bases unmatched: 4. CDR3 length equals 14 residues. The CDR3 DNA reads TGTGCCAGCAGTTTCGGTCAGGGGGCAGATACGCAGTATTTT. Translation: CASSFGQGADTQYF.

Note on this clonotype: A much larger clonotype is one base distant, so this may be a read error. The V gene is TRBV27, the J gene TRBJ2-1, with D tentatively TRBD2 (7 bases). V was trimmed by 5 bases and J by 13 bases, leaving 18 bases between them. CDR1 MNHEY and CDR2 SMNVEV come from the germline V gene (reference sequence). The CDR3 extends over 13 amino acids. The CDR3 spells CASSPGGTNIQFF. The CDR3 nucleotides read TGTGCCAGCAGTCCCGGGGGGACAAACATTCAGTTCTTC.

J is TRBJ1-5 and V is TRBV12-3 or TRBV12-4; D is possibly TRBD1 (6 bases). This CDR3 spans 16 amino acids. V lost 5 bases to trimming and J lost 7 bases, with 21 bases between them. The CDR3 region has the DNA TGTGCCAGCAGTCCAACGCTGACAGGAGGTATGCAGCCCCAGCATTTT. It specifies CASSPTLTGGMQPQHF.

Many counts were recorded for this clonotype. The J gene is TRBJ2-5, the V gene TRBV11-3; TRBD1 might be the D (7 bases). Per germline, CDR1 SGHNT and CDR2 YENEEA. V lost 6 bases and J 11 bases, leaving 13 bases between the germline ends. The CDR3 runs 11 residues. The CDR3 DNA is TGTGCCAGCAGACAGGGGACTGAGCAGTACTTC. This translates into CASRQGTEQYF.

The gene calls are TRBV27 and TRBJ2-1, with D maybe TRBD2 (5 bases). The J call is doubtful: the DNA matches TRBJ2-7 better. The CDR3 has 14 amino acids. Germline V gene sequence: CDR1 MNHEY, CDR2 SMNVEV (reference sequence). In DNA, the CDR3 is TGTGCCAGCAGTACCCGGGGTCCCCCTAGGGAGCAGTACTTC. Amino acids: CASSTRGPPREQYF.

In this sample, this clonotype turned up many times. V and J are TRBV27 and TRBJ1-2, with D hard to call. This CDR3 is built from 15 residues. Germline V gives CDR1 MNHEY, CDR2 SMNVEV (reference sequence). Trimming stripped 3 bases from V and 4 bases from J, with 15 bases between. The CDR3 sequence: CASSFEDPGVYGYTF. CDR3 DNA sequence: TGTGCCAGCAGTTTTGAGGACCCAGGTGTCTATGGCTACACCTTC.

The chain couples TRBV7-2 to TRBJ2-3; 11 bases fit TRBD2. The last part of the DNA fits TRBJ2-7 better; the J call may be wrong. There are 15 residues in the CDR3. In germline, CDR1 is SGHTA, CDR2 FQGNSA. CDR3 residues: CASSSPGLAVYEQYF. As DNA, the CDR3 is TGTGCCAGCAGTTCTCCGGGACTAGCGGTATACGAGCAGTACTTC.